This T cell receptor beta chain came from a study of blood T cell repertoires in COVID-19. Whole-study context: The United States, Italy and Spain were the sources of the acute and convalescent COVID-19 samples. PBMCs, B-cell-depleted T cells, or T cells provided the cDNA or gDNA that made up the material.

TCRdb's table, derived via immunoSEQ multiplex PCR, lists solely in-frame clones and lacks some. Counted here are around 400,000 clones, about 88% occurring once; the ten biggest clones make up approximately 1.5%. Those enrolled, adults aged roughly 18 to 89 years, came from roughly 22 US areas. This CDR3 region has 13 residues. Looked up from germline, CDR1 is MNHEY and CDR2 is SVGAGI. Trimming cost V 10 bases and J 2 bases, with 14 bases left between them. The specimen was PBMCs or T cells enriched from blood (not recorded which). This sequence joins TRBV6-5 and TRBJ1-2, with no clear D. This receptor was taken from a woman in her late teens or twenties who had been exposed to COVID-19. The CDR3 is CATHSPRNYGYTF. DNA of the CDR3: TGTGCCACCCACAGTCCCCGAAACTATGGCTACACCTTC.